These 20 T cell receptor beta chains were all obtained from the same sample, sequenced in a study of blood T cell repertoires in COVID-19. Profiled with immunoSEQ multiplex PCR; TCRdb holds only in-frame clones, not every one. The table lists hundreds of thousands of clones, less than 90% of them singletons. The sequencing sample was made of PBMCs or T cells enriched from blood (not recorded which). These receptors all come from a woman aged 25 to 45 who had recovered from COVID-19.

This clone appeared a single time. The chain uses TRBV19 and TRBJ2-7, with D possibly TRBD2 on 5 matching bases. The length of the CDR3 is 17 residues. The germline gives CDR1 LNHDA, CDR2 SQIVND (reference sequence). Deletions cut 4 bases from V and 2 bases from J, with 21 bases between. Here the CDR3 reads CASSTTIPGTITYEQYF. The CDR3 coding sequence is TGTGCCAGTAGTACCACCATCCCGGGAACTATAACCTACGAGCAGTACTTC.

The chain has TRBV7-9 and TRBJ1-4, with D unclear. Germline V gene data show CDR1 as SEHNR and CDR2 as FQNEAQ (reference sequence). V was trimmed by 5 bases and J by 1 base, leaving 11 bases between them. The CDR3 is 15 amino acids. The CDR3: CASSLPRETNEKLFF. Written as DNA, the CDR3 is TGTGCCAGCAGCCTCCCCCGGGAAACTAATGAAAAACTGTTTTTT.

This chain uses TRBV7-3 with TRBJ2-1, with 9 positions matching TRBD1. Germline lookup yields CDR1 SGHTA and CDR2 FQGTGA. Trimming at V came to 5 bases and at J to 7 bases, leaving 6 bases not matched to a gene. This CDR3 contains 14 residues. The CDR3 DNA follows: TGTGCCAGCAGCAGAGGACAGGGGTTTAATGAGCAGTTCTTC. Translated: CASSRGQGFNEQFF. Based on the CDR3 plus reference TRBV7-3 and TRBJ2-1, the full variable domain is GAGVSQTPSNKVTEKGKYVELRCDPISGHTALYWYRQSLGQGPEFLIYFQGTGAADDSGLPNDRFFAVRPEGSVSTLKIQRTERGDSAVYLCASSRGQGFNEQFFGPGTRLTVL.

CDR3 sequence (DNA): TGTGCCAGCAGCCTCCTGGGCGTGAATGAGCAGTTCTTC. Amino acids: CASSLLGVNEQFF. The V and J genes are TRBV7-2 and TRBJ2-1; no clear D gene. V was pared by 5 bases and J by 7 bases, with 12 bases between. This CDR3 is 13 amino acids long. In germline, CDR1 is SGHTA, CDR2 FQGNSA. The full variable domain, in which reference TRBV7-2 and TRBJ2-1 provide the parts outside the CDR3, is GAGVSQSPSNKVTEKGKDVELRCDPISGHTALYWYRQSLGQGLEFLIYFQGNSAPDKSGLPSDRFSAERTGGSVSTLTIQRTQQEDSAVYLCASSLLGVNEQFFGPGTRLTVL.

The chain links TRBV28 to TRBJ1-2; D gene ambiguous. The CDR3 loop spans 14 amino acids. Trimming cost V 3 bases and J 0 bases, with 8 bases left between them. Germline assignment: CDR1 MDHEN and CDR2 SYDVKM. CDR3 region: CASSFEDSNYGYTF. The CDR3 DNA reads TGTGCCAGCAGTTTCGAGGATTCTAACTATGGCTACACCTTC.

The chain is built from TRBV7-9 and TRBJ1-6, with D hard to call. Looked up from germline, CDR1 is SEHNR and CDR2 is FQNEAQ (reference sequence). The length of the CDR3 is 16 residues. V lost 4 bases, J lost 10 bases, and 20 bases lay in between. CDR3 protein: CASSSPTAAGNSPLHF. DNA for the CDR3: TGTGCCAGCAGCTCTCCGACCGCGGCGGGAAACTCACCCCTCCACTTT.

The chain has TRBV7-9 and TRBJ1-6; 7 nucleotides line up with TRBD1. The CDR3 length is 14 residues. The germline V gene encodes CDR1 SEHNR and CDR2 FQNEAQ (reference sequence). With V trimmed by 5 bases and J by 10 bases, 8 bases remained unmatched. The CDR3 protein is CASSLTGTESPLHF. The DNA of the CDR3 is TGTGCCAGCAGCCTGACAGGGACGGAATCACCCCTCCACTTT.

CDR3 protein: CASGDSRHNSPLHF. The DNA of the CDR3 is TGTGCCAGCGGGGACAGCAGACATAATTCACCCCTCCACTTT. The chain has TRBV3-1 (or the pseudogene TRBV3-2) and TRBJ1-6, with 7 bases matching TRBD1. The length of the CDR3 is 14 residues. V lost 8 bases and J lost 5; bases outside the gene matches: 6. Looked up from germline, CDR1 is LGHDT and CDR2 is YNNKEL (reference sequence).

V is TRBV27 and J is TRBJ2-7, with 9 bases matching TRBD1. This CDR3 has 15 amino acids. With V trimmed by 4 bases and J by 3 bases, 7 bases remained unmatched. Per germline, CDR1 MNHEY and CDR2 SMNVEV (reference sequence). The CDR3 loop reads CASSWAGTGFYEQYF. The CDR3 DNA follows: TGTGCCAGCAGTTGGGCCGGGACAGGGTTCTACGAGCAGTACTTC.

This chain joins TRBV2 and TRBJ2-7; 7 nucleotides match TRBD2. V shed 6 bases and J 0 bases; nucleotides not matched to a gene: 5. The CDR3 loop spans 14 amino acids. The V gene's germline CDR1 is SNHLY and CDR2 FYNNEI. The CDR3 region has the DNA TGTGCCAGCAGATACCGGGGGGACTCCTACGAGCAGTACTTC. As protein: CASRYRGDSYEQYF.

The rearrangement links TRBV19 to TRBJ2-7; 7 positions agree with TRBD2. The length of the CDR3 is 13 residues. Unmatched junction bases numbered 6, after V lost 4 bases and J lost 6 bases. Per germline, CDR1 LNHDA and CDR2 SQIVND (reference sequence). The CDR3, as DNA: TGTGCCAGTAGTAAGGGCAGGGAGGGCGAGCAGTACTTC. This sequence encodes CASSKGREGEQYF.

This sequence joins TRBV28 and TRBJ1-2; 7 nucleotides align to TRBD1. V gave up 5 bases and J gave up 4 bases; unmatched junction bases: 13. The CDR3 has 16 amino acids. The V gene's germline CDR1 is MDHEN and CDR2 SYDVKM. CDR3 loop: CASSLPPGQSSYGYTF. Written as DNA, the CDR3 is TGTGCCAGCAGTCTACCACCGGGACAGAGTAGCTATGGCTACACCTTC.

The chain recombines TRBV5-8 with TRBJ1-2, with a weak D call TRBD1 (5 bases). The germline gives CDR1 SGHTS, CDR2 YDEGEE. V lost 4 bases and J 3 bases, leaving 13 bases between the germline ends. This CDR3 is 14 amino acids long. DNA of the CDR3: TGTGCCAGCAGCCGACAACAGGAATACTATGGCTACACCTTC. Amino acid sequence: CASSRQQEYYGYTF.

V and J are TRBV6-6 and TRBJ2-2, with D possibly matching TRBD1 (6 bases). The CDR3 consists of 14 residues. CDR1 is MNHNY and CDR2 is SVGAGI in the germline V gene (reference sequence). V was pared by 9 bases and J by 2 bases, with 13 bases between. CDR3 coding DNA: TGTGCCAGTCCTGGGACACCTAACACCGGGGAGCTGTTTTTT. Amino acid sequence: CASPGTPNTGELFF.

This chain connects TRBV3-1 (or the pseudogene TRBV3-2) to TRBJ2-3, with TRBD2 matching 13 bases. The CDR3 consists of 16 residues. CDR1 is LGHDT and CDR2 is YNNKEL in the germline V gene (reference sequence). After removal of 3 bases from V and 4 bases from J, the junction contained 4 bases not matched to a gene. The CDR3 region is CASSQRTSGSADTQYF. The CDR3 nucleotides are TGTGCCAGCAGCCAGAGGACTAGCGGGAGCGCAGATACGCAGTATTTT.

This chain links TRBV9 with TRBJ2-5, with no clear D. The CDR3 has 15 amino acids. Trimming left V 0 bases short and J 4 bases short, with 13 bases between. CDR1 and CDR2 (germline): SGDLS, YYNGEE. The CDR3 here is CASSVGGLVGETQYF. The CDR3 nucleotides read TGTGCCAGCAGCGTAGGAGGTCTGGTAGGAGAGACCCAGTACTTC.

The chain is built from TRBV7-3 and TRBJ1-1, with D perhaps matching TRBD1 (5 bases). Trimming shortened V by 4 bases and J by 4 bases, and 13 bases separated the two germline ends. Germline V gene sequence: CDR1 SGHTA, CDR2 FQGTGA. CDR3 length: 14 amino acids. CDR3 region: CASSSSGGITEAFF. CDR3 nucleotide sequence: TGTGCCAGCAGCTCGAGCGGGGGAATCACTGAAGCTTTCTTT.

This clone turned up a few times. The chain links TRBV29-1 to TRBJ2-7; 10 bases agree with TRBD1. V gave up 6 bases and J gave up 6 bases; unmatched junction bases: 11. The CDR3 spans 14 residues. Germline CDR1 and CDR2: SQVTM and ANQGSEA. Here the CDR3 DNA reads TGCAGCGTGGATACCGGGACAGGGGTGATCGAGCAGTACTTC. Its translation: CSVDTGTGVIEQYF.

V and J are TRBV4-2 and TRBJ2-1; no definite D call. From germline, CDR1 is LGHNA and CDR2 YNFKEQ. Trimming left V 3 bases short and J 8 bases short, with 11 bases between. CDR3 size: 13 residues. CDR3 in amino acids: CASSQTLAHEQFF. The CDR3 nucleotides read TGTGCCAGCAGCCAGACCTTAGCCCATGAGCAGTTCTTC.

The gene calls are TRBV28 and TRBJ1-1, with D perhaps matching TRBD1 (5 bases). Germline V lookup: CDR1 MDHEN, CDR2 SYDVKM. With 5 bases removed from V and 1 base from J, the gap between germline ends came to 17 bases. This CDR3 contains 16 residues. CDR3 amino acids: CASSPLGGGGNTEAFF. The CDR3 coding sequence is TGTGCCAGCAGTCCCCTCGGGGGTGGGGGGAACACTGAAGCTTTCTTT.